The next 11 T cell receptor beta chains were all read from a single sample in a study of post-analysis software for immune sequencing data. Prepared libraries of TCR beta cDNA carried unique molecular identifiers. TCRdb reanalysed the PCR reads using MiXCR and keeps one entry per CDR3 protein. The sample includes approximately 440,000 distinct CDR3 sequences, around 40% of them seen just once. No antigen is known for these receptors. Whole-study findings and limits: Compared with controls, patients had more of roughly 5 TRBV segments, including TRBV5-6, TRBV5-1 and TRBV20-1.

Material: blood. Source of these receptors: a girl aged 5-17 years with multiple sclerosis.

The chain uses TRBV3-1 and TRBJ2-1, with unresolved D. In germline, CDR1 is LGHDT, CDR2 YNNKEL (reference sequence). This CDR3 spans 16 amino acids. Trimming removed 4 bases from V and 6 bases from J, with 19 bases in between. In nucleotides, the CDR3 is TGTGCCAGCAGCCCCCAGTCCGGTGTCGTACTCAATGAGCAGTTCTTC. This translates into CASSPQSGVVLNEQFF.

This clonotype was observed a few times. The chain uses TRBV5-1 and TRBJ2-5; D assignment may be TRBD1 or TRBD2 (6 bases each). With the DNA end fitting TRBJ2-7 better, the J assignment may be wrong. Germline loops: CDR1 SGHRS, CDR2 YFSETQ. This CDR3 comprises 13 residues. This CDR3 reads CASRDGGLDEQYF. The CDR3 bases are TGCGCCAGCAGAGATGGGGGGCTGGACGAGCAGTACTTC.

The chain is built from TRBV15 and TRBJ2-5; 9 positions agree with TRBD1. Germline V gene data show CDR1 as LNHNV and CDR2 as YYDKDF (reference sequence). The CDR3 is 16 amino acids. With 3 bases clipped from V and 2 bases from J, the junction kept 7 bases outside the gene matches. CDR3 sequence (DNA): TGTGCCACCAGCAGGGCCGGGACAGGGTGGCAAGAGACCCAGTACTTC. Its translation is CATSRAGTGWQETQYF.

CDR3 in amino acids: CASSFGPVYGYTF. In DNA, the CDR3 is TGTGCCAGCAGCTTTGGCCCAGTCTATGGCTACACCTTC. V gene TRBV7-2 combines with J gene TRBJ1-2; no definite D call. V dropped 3 bases and J dropped 4 bases, with 9 bases sitting between them. In germline, CDR1 is SGHTA, CDR2 FQGNSA. The CDR3 is 13 amino acids.

This clonotype was seen a handful of times. This chain uses TRBV2 with TRBJ2-7; TRBD1 or TRBD2 may be the D gene (6 bases each). V was clipped by 7 bases and J by 2 bases, with 12 bases between them. The CDR3 covers 13 residues. The V gene's germline CDR1 is SNHLY and CDR2 FYNNEI. The CDR3 here is CASTGGNAYEQYF. The CDR3 coding sequence is TGTGCCAGCACCGGGGGCAATGCCTACGAGCAGTACTTC.

This clonotype was counted between two and nine times. The rearrangement joins TRBV29-1 to TRBJ2-3; D unresolved. The CDR3 spans 13 residues. Germline V lookup: CDR1 SQVTM, CDR2 ANQGSEA. The V and J ends lost 1 base and 2 bases respectively, with 7 bases between them. Here the CDR3 DNA reads TGCAGCGTTGAAGGGATTTACACAGATACGCAGTATTTT. Its translation: CSVEGIYTDTQYF.

This clonotype came up once. This rearrangement joins TRBV20-1 to TRBJ2-5; TRBD2 agrees at 7 bases. The DNA end lines up better with TRBJ2-7; the J call may be wrong. The CDR3 is made up of 14 amino acids. Per the germline V gene, CDR1 is DFQATT and CDR2 is SNEGSKA (reference sequence). In DNA form, the CDR3 reads TGCAGTGCTAGACTAGCGGAGAGGACCCACGAGCAGTACTTC. Residues: CSARLAERTHEQYF.

The rearrangement links TRBV20-1 to TRBJ1-1; no clear D. The V and J ends lost 5 bases and 4 bases respectively, with 17 bases between them. Germline-derived CDR1 and CDR2 are DFQATT and SNEGSKA (reference sequence). The CDR3 covers 14 residues. The DNA for the CDR3 is TGCAGTGCTCCCTCCGGGGTTTCGGTCACTGAAGCTTTCTTT. The encoded protein is CSAPSGVSVTEAFF.

The CDR3 region has the DNA TGTGCCAGCAGCCAAGAGGCCAGAAACTATGGCTACACCTTC. Its translation is CASSQEARNYGYTF. V gene TRBV4-2 combines with J gene TRBJ1-2, with D uncertain. Germline-derived CDR1 and CDR2 are LGHNA and YNFKEQ. The CDR3 consists of 14 residues. V was trimmed by 0 bases and J by 2 bases, leaving 7 bases between them.

The chain has TRBV9 and TRBJ1-2; TRBD1 matches 8 bases. Germline CDR1 is SGDLS and CDR2 is YYNGEE. The junction had 7 bases not matched to a gene; V was cut back by 4 bases and J by 5 bases. The CDR3 extends over 14 amino acids. The CDR3: CASSPDRERYGYTF. The DNA for the CDR3 is TGTGCCAGCAGCCCGGACAGGGAGCGGTATGGCTACACCTTC.

The rearrangement joins TRBV20-1 to TRBJ1-5; D perhaps matches TRBD1 (6 bases). The CDR3 covers 14 residues. Germline values: CDR1 DFQATT, CDR2 SNEGSKA (reference sequence). Trimming took off 5 bases at V and 7 bases at J, with 18 bases between the two ends. The CDR3 region is CSAGRQAINQPQHF. CDR3 DNA sequence: TGCAGTGCTGGAAGACAGGCCATCAACCAGCCCCAGCATTTT.